This TCR beta chain came from a study of PD-1 blockade in classical Hodgkin lymphoma. The repertoire was sequenced with immunoSEQ multiplex PCR; TCRdb's copy has only in-frame clones and lacks some. Among about 15,000 clones listed, over 70% were seen once. Relapses following autologous stem cell transplantation were seen in all patients, with brentuximab vedotin exposure varying. Germline-derived CDR1 and CDR2 are LGHNA and YNFKEQ. CDR3 length: 14 amino acids. V was clipped by 3 bases and J by 3 bases, with 9 bases between them. The material sequenced was peripheral blood mononuclear cells (PBMCs), taken before the second cycle of nivolumab. The sequence was collected from a human donor with classical Hodgkin lymphoma. The V gene is TRBV4-2, the J gene TRBJ1-5; D is uncertain. Here the CDR3 DNA reads TGTGCCAGCAGCCAGGAAGCGTCCAATCAGCCCCAGCATTTT. This encodes CASSQEASNQPQHF.